This passage covers 19 T cell receptor beta chains from one sample sequenced in a study of T cells after yellow fever vaccination. TCRdb reanalysed the 5' RACE reads using MiXCR and keeps one entry per CDR3 protein. Among 200,000 to 300,000 distinct CDR3 sequences listed, around 6.7% were seen once. Source: CD4+ T cells sorted from PBMCs, taken on the day of the yellow fever booster vaccination. The receptors stem from a man younger than 45 who received the YFV17D yellow fever vaccine.

This sequence joins TRBV20-1 and TRBJ2-3; D remains unclear. The CDR3 loop spans 14 amino acids. Germline V gene sequence: CDR1 DFQATT, CDR2 SNEGSKA (reference sequence). Trimming took off 1 base at V and 3 bases at J, with 11 bases between the two ends. The CDR3 DNA reads as TGCAGTGCTAGAGTGGCTAGTTCGACAGATACGCAGTATTTT. This translates into CSARVASSTDTQYF.

J is TRBJ2-3 and V is TRBV11-2; 8 bases align to TRBD2. This CDR3 comprises 16 residues. The V gene end was trimmed by 8 bases and the J gene end by 4 bases; junction bases not matched to a gene: 14. Germline V gene sequence: CDR1 SGHAT, CDR2 FQNNGV. Here the CDR3 DNA reads TGTGCCAGCGGGAGAGGAGGGACTAGGGTCTCAGATACGCAGTATTTT. Protein: CASGRGGTRVSDTQYF.

This clonotype has at least ten counts. The chain is built from TRBV7-2 and TRBJ2-4; no firm D call. The CDR3 has 13 residues. The germline V and J ends were trimmed by 3 bases and 5 bases, with 8 bases remaining between them. In germline, CDR1 is SGHTA, CDR2 FQGNSA. The CDR3 region has the DNA TGTGCCAGCAGCTTGTCAAATGAAAACATTCAGTACTTC. Encoded protein: CASSLSNENIQYF. The variable domain in full, with the rest retrieved from reference TRBV7-2 and TRBJ2-4, is GAGVSQSPSNKVTEKGKDVELRCDPISGHTALYWYRQSLGQGLEFLIYFQGNSAPDKSGLPSDRFSAERTGGSVSTLTIQRTQQEDSAVYLCASSLSNENIQYFGAGTRLSVL.

The genes are TRBV29-1 and TRBJ2-3; D uncertain. Germline V gives CDR1 SQVTM, CDR2 ANQGSEA. Trimming stripped 4 bases from V and 2 bases from J, with 10 bases between. This CDR3 contains 13 residues. CDR3 bases: TGCAGCGTTGCGGCCCAACTCACAGATACGCAGTATTTT. It is translated as CSVAAQLTDTQYF.

The rearrangement links TRBV7-2 to TRBJ2-1; D perhaps matches TRBD2 (5 bases). Per germline, CDR1 SGHTA and CDR2 FQGNSA. The length of the CDR3 is 15 residues. Between the trimmed V and J ends, which lost 1 base and 3 bases, there was a span of 10 bases. CDR3 region: CASSLVYRDYNEQFF. CDR3 in DNA: TGTGCCAGCAGCTTAGTTTACCGGGACTACAATGAGCAGTTCTTC.

In this sample, this clonotype turned up a few times. The chain joins TRBV20-1 to TRBJ2-7, with 11 bases fitting TRBD2. After removal of 5 bases from V and 3 bases from J, the junction contained 3 bases not matched to a gene. This CDR3 spans 13 amino acids. Germline CDR1 reads DFQATT; CDR2 reads SNEGSKA (reference sequence). CDR3 bases: TGCAGTGCTGTACTAGCGGGAGTCTACGAGCAGTACTTC. It encodes CSAVLAGVYEQYF.

This clonotype came up a few times. This chain links TRBV7-3 with TRBJ2-3, with D possibly being TRBD2 (6 bases). Germline loops: CDR1 SGHTA, CDR2 FQGTGA. V was shortened by 8 bases and J by 3 bases, with 12 bases between the two germline ends. This CDR3 is built from 13 residues. The CDR3 nucleotides read TGTGCCAGCTCCGGCCGGGAGACAGATACGCAGTATTTT. This sequence encodes CASSGRETDTQYF.

This clonotype came up many times. The J gene is TRBJ2-7, the V gene TRBV20-1; D gene unclear. CDR3 length equals 11 residues. V shed 2 bases and J shed 5 bases, with 7 bases lying between them. Per the germline V gene, CDR1 is DFQATT and CDR2 is SNEGSKA (reference sequence). The CDR3 region is CSARPADEQYF. CDR3 nucleotide sequence: TGCAGTGCTAGACCTGCGGACGAGCAGTACTTC.

This clonotype was counted many times. The genes are TRBV29-1 and TRBJ2-2; D call uncertain. Per the germline V gene, CDR1 is SQVTM and CDR2 is ANQGSEA. Deletions cut 3 bases from V and 6 bases from J, with 11 bases between. The CDR3 has 13 residues. The CDR3 nucleotides are TGCAGCGTTGAGATGCGGTGGGCCGGGGAGCTGTTTTTT. The encoded protein is CSVEMRWAGELFF.

Many counts were recorded for this clonotype. V and J are TRBV5-1 and TRBJ2-5; D is unclear. Trimming cost V 0 bases and J 4 bases, with 13 bases left between them. Germline CDR1 is SGHRS and CDR2 is YFSETQ. The CDR3 consists of 15 residues. In DNA form, the CDR3 reads TGCGCCAGCAGCTTGGCCCTTCCGGGTACAGAGACCCAGTACTTC. Translating it yields CASSLALPGTETQYF.

There are many counts of this clonotype. The chain employs TRBV5-1 and TRBJ2-7, with D perhaps matching TRBD2 (6 bases). Germline CDR1 SGHRS, CDR2 YFSETQ. Trimming pared 4 bases from V and 7 bases from J, leaving 18 bases between. The CDR3 is made up of 14 amino acids. CDR3 sequence: CASSGDSRAAEQYF. The CDR3 coding sequence is TGCGCCAGCAGCGGGGACTCACGGGCGGCGGAGCAGTACTTC.

V usage is TRBV11-2 and J usage is TRBJ2-7; no firm D call. V gave up 2 bases and J gave up 7 bases, with 18 bases separating them. CDR1 is SGHAT and CDR2 is FQNNGV in the germline V gene. The CDR3 is made up of 15 amino acids. The CDR3 here is CASSLRRKQPGEQYF. The CDR3 DNA follows: TGTGCCAGCAGCTTAAGGCGCAAACAGCCCGGGGAGCAGTACTTC.

The gene calls are TRBV7-2 and TRBJ2-7; 14 bases align to TRBD2. The CDR3 has 15 residues. The germline V gene has CDR1 SGHTA and CDR2 FQGNSA. V was clipped by 5 bases and J by 9 bases; unmatched bases: 9. The CDR3 sequence is CASSPKGLAGAVQYF. The CDR3 region has the DNA TGTGCCAGCAGCCCCAAGGGACTAGCGGGAGCGGTGCAGTACTTC. The full variable domain, in which reference TRBV7-2 and TRBJ2-7 provide the parts outside the CDR3, is GAGVSQSPSNKVTEKGKDVELRCDPISGHTALYWYRQSLGQGLEFLIYFQGNSAPDKSGLPSDRFSAERTGGSVSTLTIQRTQQEDSAVYLCASSPKGLAGAVQYFGPGTRLTVT.

This clonotype was found many times. The V call is TRBV3-1, the J call TRBJ2-6; unclear D gene. Trimming pared 5 bases from V and 0 bases from J, leaving 8 bases between. CDR1 and CDR2 (germline): LGHDT, YNNKEL (reference sequence). This CDR3 spans 15 amino acids. DNA for the CDR3: TGTGCCAGCAGCGACGAAATCTCTGGGGCCAACGTCCTGACTTTC. It codes for CASSDEISGANVLTF.

CDR3 DNA sequence: TGCGCCAGCAGCTTGACTCCAGAGACCCAGTACTTC. It codes for CASSLTPETQYF. The chain carries TRBV5-1 and TRBJ2-5; D is undetermined. This CDR3 has 12 amino acids. V lost 1 base, J lost 4 bases, and 5 bases lay in between. CDR1 is SGHRS and CDR2 is YFSETQ in the germline V gene.

This clonotype was counted many times. The chain joins TRBV7-2 to TRBJ2-7; D is uncertain. Trimming left V 5 bases short and J 5 bases short, with 13 bases between. Per the germline V gene, CDR1 is SGHTA and CDR2 is FQGNSA. The CDR3 runs to 13 residues. The CDR3 spells CASSPQTDHEQYF. CDR3 in DNA: TGTGCCAGCAGCCCCCAAACAGATCACGAGCAGTACTTC.

The chain combines TRBV27 with TRBJ2-7; D uncertain. Per germline, CDR1 MNHEY and CDR2 SMNVEV (reference sequence). Trimming stripped 5 bases from V and 0 bases from J, with 11 bases between. CDR3 length: 14 residues. The CDR3 loop is CASSTQPSSYEQYF. The CDR3 bases are TGTGCCAGCAGTACCCAACCCAGCTCCTACGAGCAGTACTTC.

This clonotype came up a few times. This rearrangement joins TRBV4-3 to TRBJ2-7; D gene uncertain. The germline gives CDR1 LGHNA, CDR2 YSLEER. V lost 5 bases and J lost 0, with 17 bases in between. The length of the CDR3 is 16 residues. CDR3 bases: TGCGCCAGCAGCTTGCAGCTTTTGCCGGGCTCCTACGAGCAGTACTTC. Translation: CASSLQLLPGSYEQYF.

This clonotype has ten or more counts. V and J are TRBV10-3 and TRBJ2-2; 9 bases map to TRBD2. The CDR3 has 13 residues. V dropped 3 bases and J dropped 8; count of bases not matched to a gene: 1. Germline CDR1 ENHRY, CDR2 SYGVKD. CDR3 bases: TGTGCCATCAGTGATGGACTAGCGGGGGAGCTGTTTTTT. It encodes CAISDGLAGELFF.